Listed below are T cell receptor beta chains from one sample, sequenced in a study of cytomegalovirus exposure and HLA in healthy donors. Assay: immunoSEQ multiplex PCR; the TCRdb copy retains only in-frame clones and omits some. The table has roughly 130,000 clones, roughly 80% seen once. The sample taken for sequencing was PBMCs. All receptors derive from a man aged 40-49 years in good health and CMV-seronegative. CDR3s include the opening cysteine and the closing phenylalanine or tryptophan. The order of the fields is CDR3 protein, CDR3 DNA, D gene, CDR3 length, J gene, V gene, clone size. The D gene is left open where the match is weak. A row's size may be missing; if present it is once, few, many or a size class.

CDR3 protein: CASSPKVGQGSNEQYF
CDR3 DNA: TGTGCCAGCAGCCCGAAGGTGGGACAGGGTAGCAACGAGCAGTACTTC
D gene: TRBD1
CDR3 length: 16
J gene: TRBJ2-7
V gene: TRBV4-2
clone size: -

CDR3 protein: CASSPIAGHTDTQYF
CDR3 DNA: TGTGCCAGCTCACCGATAGCGGGGCACACAGATACGCAGTATTTT
D gene: TRBD2
CDR3 length: 15
J gene: TRBJ2-3
V gene: TRBV18
clone size: -

CDR3 protein: CASSSKPGQGLNTEAFF
CDR3 DNA: TGTGCCAGCAGCTCCAAGCCGGGACAGGGTTTGAACACTGAAGCTTTCTTT
D gene: TRBD1
CDR3 length: 17
J gene: TRBJ1-1
V gene: TRBV7-8
clone size: -

CDR3 protein: CAWNLRGGEQFF
CDR3 DNA: TGTGCCTGGAACCTAAGAGGGGGTGAGCAGTTCTTC
D gene: -
CDR3 length: 12
J gene: TRBJ2-1
V gene: TRBV30
clone size: -

CDR3 protein: CASSERQGTEQFF
CDR3 DNA: TGTGCCAGCAGTGAACGGCAGGGTACTGAGCAGTTCTTC
D gene: -
CDR3 length: 13
J gene: TRBJ2-1
V gene: TRBV25-1
clone size: few

CDR3 protein: CASSARLKSYNEQFF
CDR3 DNA: TGTGCCAGCAGTGCGAGACTAAAATCTTACAATGAGCAGTTCTTC
D gene: -
CDR3 length: 15
J gene: TRBJ2-1
V gene: TRBV2
clone size: -

CDR3 protein: CAWSSGTTSGANVLTF
CDR3 DNA: TGTGCCTGGAGTTCAGGGACTACCTCTGGGGCCAACGTCCTGACTTTC
D gene: TRBD2
CDR3 length: 16
J gene: TRBJ2-6
V gene: TRBV30
clone size: -

CDR3 protein: CASGEGERRIGYTF
CDR3 DNA: TGTGCCAGCGGGGAAGGGGAGCGACGAATTGGCTACACCTTC
D gene: -
CDR3 length: 14
J gene: TRBJ1-2
V gene: TRBV2
clone size: -

CDR3 protein: CASSPSASSMNTEAFF
CDR3 DNA: TGTGCCAGCTCACCAAGTGCCAGTTCGATGAACACTGAAGCTTTCTTT
D gene: -
CDR3 length: 16
J gene: TRBJ1-1
V gene: TRBV18
clone size: -

CDR3 protein: CASRMTGANTGELFF
CDR3 DNA: TGTGCCAGCAGGATGACAGGAGCGAACACCGGGGAGCTGTTTTTT
D gene: -
CDR3 length: 15
J gene: TRBJ2-2
V gene: TRBV6-5
clone size: -

CDR3 protein: CASKDQGSASPLHF
CDR3 DNA: TGTGCCAGCAAGGATCAGGGGTCGGCTTCACCCCTCCACTTT
D gene: -
CDR3 length: 14
J gene: TRBJ1-6
V gene: TRBV28
clone size: -

CDR3 protein: CASSQDWASGDSSYEQYF
CDR3 DNA: TGCGCCAGCAGCCAAGATTGGGCTAGCGGGGACTCATCCTACGAGCAGTACTTC
D gene: TRBD2
CDR3 length: 18
J gene: TRBJ2-7
V gene: TRBV4-1
clone size: -

CDR3 protein: CARGRGNQPQHF
CDR3 DNA: TGTGCCCGAGGACGGGGAAATCAGCCCCAGCATTTT
D gene: -
CDR3 length: 12
J gene: TRBJ1-5
V gene: TRBV10-3
clone size: -

CDR3 protein: CASSLIRQGSNQPQHF
CDR3 DNA: TGTGCCAGCAGTTTAATTCGGCAGGGAAGCAATCAGCCCCAGCATTTT
D gene: -
CDR3 length: 16
J gene: TRBJ1-5
V gene: TRBV28
clone size: -

CDR3 protein: CASSLAGDRGNTEAFF
CDR3 DNA: TGTGCCAGCAGCTTGGCTGGGGACAGGGGCAACACTGAAGCTTTCTTT
D gene: TRBD1
CDR3 length: 16
J gene: TRBJ1-1
V gene: TRBV5-4
clone size: -

CDR3 protein: CASTKGGTSGGETQYF
CDR3 DNA: TGTGCCAGTACTAAGGGCGGGACTAGCGGGGGGGAGACCCAGTACTTC
D gene: TRBD2
CDR3 length: 16
J gene: TRBJ2-5
V gene: TRBV19
clone size: -

CDR3 protein: CASSPGSAAGQETQYF
CDR3 DNA: TGCGCCAGCAGCCCCGGGTCCGCGGCCGGGCAAGAGACCCAGTACTTC
D gene: -
CDR3 length: 16
J gene: TRBJ2-5
V gene: TRBV5-1
clone size: few

CDR3 protein: CASSMGRGKNEKLFF
CDR3 DNA: TGTGCCAGTAGTATGGGCAGGGGGAAGAATGAAAAACTGTTTTTT
D gene: TRBD1
CDR3 length: 15
J gene: TRBJ1-4
V gene: TRBV19
clone size: -

CDR3 protein: CASSLQGVGWYTEAFF
CDR3 DNA: TGTGCCAGCAGCCTACAGGGGGTAGGTTGGTACACTGAAGCTTTCTTT
D gene: TRBD1
CDR3 length: 16
J gene: TRBJ1-1
V gene: TRBV7-2
clone size: -

CDR3 protein: CASSRDTSSNQPQHF
CDR3 DNA: TGTGCCAGCAGCAGGGACACTTCTAGCAATCAGCCCCAGCATTTT
D gene: -
CDR3 length: 15
J gene: TRBJ1-5
V gene: TRBV6-1
clone size: few

CDR3 protein: CASSLGPLAGGGETQYF
CDR3 DNA: TGTGCCAGCAGCTTAGGACCCCTGGCGGGAGGTGGGGAGACCCAGTACTTC
D gene: TRBD2
CDR3 length: 17
J gene: TRBJ2-5
V gene: TRBV7-6
clone size: -

CDR3 protein: CASSPRRDSQETQYF
CDR3 DNA: TGTGCCAGCAGTCCTAGACGGGACAGCCAAGAGACCCAGTACTTC
D gene: TRBD1
CDR3 length: 15
J gene: TRBJ2-5
V gene: TRBV25-1
clone size: -

CDR3 protein: CAWRGGSDPNNEQFF
CDR3 DNA: TGTGCCTGGAGGGGTGGTAGCGACCCGAACAATGAGCAGTTCTTC
D gene: -
CDR3 length: 15
J gene: TRBJ2-1
V gene: TRBV30
clone size: -

CDR3 protein: CASSLAVGGYEQYF
CDR3 DNA: TGTGCCAGCAGTTTGGCCGTAGGGGGATACGAGCAGTACTTC
D gene: -
CDR3 length: 14
J gene: TRBJ2-7
V gene: TRBV28
clone size: few

CDR3 protein: CASSKTGESYEQYF
CDR3 DNA: TGTGCCAGCAGTAAGACAGGGGAGTCCTACGAGCAGTACTTC
D gene: TRBD1
CDR3 length: 14
J gene: TRBJ2-7
V gene: TRBV6-5
clone size: -

CDR3 protein: CASNQGNQPQHF
CDR3 DNA: TGTGCCAGCAACCAGGGCAATCAGCCCCAGCATTTT
D gene: -
CDR3 length: 12
J gene: TRBJ1-5
V gene: TRBV6-6
clone size: few

CDR3 protein: CASSRTENNQPQHF
CDR3 DNA: TGTGCCAGCAGCCGGACAGAGAACAATCAGCCCCAGCATTTT
D gene: -
CDR3 length: 14
J gene: TRBJ1-5
V gene: TRBV9
clone size: -

CDR3 protein: CATSVGLALEQYF
CDR3 DNA: TGTGCCACCAGCGTCGGACTAGCTCTCGAGCAGTACTTC
D gene: TRBD2
CDR3 length: 13
J gene: TRBJ2-7
V gene: TRBV15
clone size: -

CDR3 protein: CASSRVPSAGPRPDTQYF
CDR3 DNA: TGTGCCAGCAGCCGAGTCCCTTCAGCGGGCCCGCGGCCAGATACGCAGTATTTT
D gene: -
CDR3 length: 18
J gene: TRBJ2-3
V gene: TRBV5-4
clone size: -

CDR3 protein: CASSLRQGVNTGELFF
CDR3 DNA: TGTGCCAGCAGCCTAAGACAGGGAGTGAACACCGGGGAGCTGTTTTTT
D gene: TRBD1
CDR3 length: 16
J gene: TRBJ2-2
V gene: TRBV7-8
clone size: -

CDR3 protein: CASSRTSGSLDEQFF
CDR3 DNA: TGCGCCAGCAGCCGCACTAGCGGGAGTTTGGATGAGCAGTTCTTC
D gene: TRBD2
CDR3 length: 15
J gene: TRBJ2-1
V gene: TRBV5-1
clone size: -

CDR3 protein: CASRGDRARGNTIYF
CDR3 DNA: TGTGCCAGCAGGGGAGATAGGGCGCGTGGAAACACCATATATTTT
D gene: -
CDR3 length: 15
J gene: TRBJ1-3
V gene: TRBV2
clone size: -

CDR3 protein: CASSLGGGLTGELFF
CDR3 DNA: TGTGCCAGCAGTTTAGGCGGGGGCCTCACCGGGGAGCTGTTTTTT
D gene: -
CDR3 length: 15
J gene: TRBJ2-2
V gene: TRBV28
clone size: -